The 25 T cell receptor beta chains below all came from one sample that was sequenced in a study of beta chain features in type 1 diabetes (dated by TCRdb to 2017 to 2018). Findings and caveats that apply to the study as a whole: Type 1 diabetes patients showed a moderate but significant shortening of TCRB CDR3 length in all four CD4+ subsets.

These receptors' targets are unknown. Library construction relied on the immunoSEQ multiplex PCR assay. The High Capacity cDNA Reverse Transcription Kit was used to reverse transcribe all of the isolated RNA, meaning that expressed TCRB transcripts were what got sequenced. TCRdb re-hosts the immuneACCESS table, in-frame sequences only. Its copies lack some clones; in the studies checked, an unresolved V gene accounts for under half of them, and the cause for the rest is not known. A total of some 350,000 clones appear in this sample, over 8.5% of them only once. The ten largest account for 0.55% to 0.75% of the sample. The specimen was central memory CD4+ T cells from blood. The receptors come from a man younger than 40 with type 1 diabetes.

This clone has only a few counts. The V call is TRBV19, the J call TRBJ2-3, with 10 positions matching TRBD2. Germline CDR1 reads LNHDA; CDR2 reads SQIVND (reference sequence). J gave up 3 bases and V 9 bases, and 3 bases lay outside the gene matches. The CDR3 is 13 amino acids. Written as DNA, the CDR3 is TGTGCCAGCATAGCGGGAGGTACAGATACGCAGTATTTT. It codes for CASIAGGTDTQYF.

This clone was seen many times. J is TRBJ1-1 and V is TRBV13; D call uncertain. The CDR3 consists of 13 residues. The germline V gene encodes CDR1 PRHDT and CDR2 FYEKMQ (reference sequence). V lost 3 bases, J lost 6 bases, and 11 bases lay in between. The CDR3 here is CASSFFHIAEAFF. CDR3 DNA sequence: TGTGCCAGCAGCTTCTTCCATATCGCTGAAGCTTTCTTT.

CDR3 residues: CASSFGLAGDTDTQYF. The DNA for the CDR3 is TGTGCCAGCAGCTTTGGGTTAGCGGGAGACACAGATACGCAGTATTTT. J is TRBJ2-3 and V is TRBV7-9; TRBD2 matches at 9 bases. This CDR3 has 16 amino acids. The germline CDR1 and CDR2 sequences are SEHNR and FQNEAQ (reference sequence). Unmatched junction bases numbered 6, after V lost 3 bases and J lost 2 bases.

This clone was seen only a few times. V is TRBV6-5 and J is TRBJ2-1, with D unclear. Germline lookup yields CDR1 MNHEY and CDR2 SVGAGI. CDR3 length: 15 residues. Trimming removed 6 bases from V and 6 bases from J, with 18 bases in between. The CDR3 here is CASRVSPQQLNEQFF. The CDR3 nucleotides read TGTGCCAGCAGAGTTTCCCCGCAGCAACTCAATGAGCAGTTCTTC.

The chain couples TRBV6-6 to TRBJ2-1, with 7 bases fitting TRBD2. This CDR3 has 16 residues. Germline assignment: CDR1 MNHNY and CDR2 SVGAGI (reference sequence). V lost 0 bases, J lost 8 bases, and 10 bases stayed unmatched. The CDR3 DNA is TGTGCCAGCAGTTACTCATCAGCGGGGAAGAAGGATGAGCAGTTCTTC. This codes for CASSYSSAGKKDEQFF.

Ten or more counts support this clone. The V call is TRBV23-1, the J call TRBJ2-1; D possibly corresponds to TRBD1 (6 bases). TRBV23-1 is sorted into the ORF group, with uncertain function. Trimming shortened V by 6 bases and J by 4 bases, and 13 bases separated the two germline ends. The CDR3 sequence is 14 residues long. The CDR3 sequence: CASRHRVPYNEQFF. CDR3 sequence (DNA): TGCGCCAGCAGACACAGGGTACCATACAATGAGCAGTTCTTC.

This rearrangement joins TRBV6-5 to TRBJ1-4; a possible D gene is TRBD1 (6 bases). The length of the CDR3 is 15 residues. V lost 6 bases and J lost 0, with 11 bases in between. The germline V gene has CDR1 MNHEY and CDR2 SVGAGI. The DNA for the CDR3 is TGTGCCAGCAGGCGGGACATCGCAACTAATGAAAAACTGTTTTTT. The encoded protein is CASRRDIATNEKLFF.

In its sample, this clone was seen a few times. The CDR3 DNA reads as TGTGCCAGTAAAATGGCTAGCGGGAGGGCCATCAATGAGCAGTTCTTC. This encodes CASKMASGRAINEQFF. The chain has TRBV19 and TRBJ2-1; 12 bases map to TRBD2. The germline V gene encodes CDR1 LNHDA and CDR2 SQIVND (reference sequence). The V and J ends lost 7 bases and 6 bases, in that order; junction bases with no gene match: 10. This CDR3 contains 16 residues.

The V call is TRBV6-1, the J call TRBJ2-5; D is possibly TRBD1 or TRBD2 (6 bases each). The CDR3 length is 13 residues. Germline-derived CDR1 and CDR2 are MNHNS and SASEGT. The germline V and J ends were trimmed by 8 bases and 5 bases, with 15 bases remaining between them. CDR3 sequence reads: CASAPGAGETQYF. CDR3 nucleotide sequence: TGTGCCAGCGCCCCGGGGGCTGGGGAGACCCAGTACTTC.

This clone was counted a few times. The genes are TRBV18 and TRBJ2-1, with TRBD2 identical over 12 bases. Germline V gene lookup returns CDR1 KGHSH and CDR2 LQKENI. The CDR3 has 15 residues. The J segment lost 7 bases and the V segment lost 2 bases, leaving 3 bases of the junction unmatched. CDR3 protein: CASSPRLAGENEQFF. The CDR3 DNA is TGTGCCAGCTCACCAAGACTAGCGGGAGAGAATGAGCAGTTCTTC.

This chain joins TRBV28 and TRBJ2-4; 9 bases align to TRBD2. CDR1 is MDHEN, CDR2 SYDVKM, per germline. V gave up 5 bases and J gave up 6 bases; unmatched junction bases: 5. The CDR3 covers 14 residues. The CDR3 bases are TGTGCCAGCAGTAACCCGGGACTAGCAAACATTCAGTACTTC. Amino acids: CASSNPGLANIQYF.

This clone was seen only a few times. The V gene is TRBV27, the J gene TRBJ2-1, with 8 bases that match TRBD2. Germline V CDR1 and CDR2: MNHEY, SMNVEV (reference sequence). There are 14 residues in the CDR3. Trimming removed 8 bases from V and 9 bases from J; junction bases left unmatched: 12. For the CDR3, the DNA is TGTGCCAGCCGGTGGCGGGAGGAGGACGGTGAGCAGTTCTTC. Translated: CASRWREEDGEQFF.

The chain joins TRBV28 to TRBJ2-1; the match to TRBD1 covers 7 bases. Germline CDR1 and CDR2: MDHEN and SYDVKM. J was trimmed by 9 bases and V by 2 bases; bases with no gene match: 7. The length of the CDR3 is 14 residues. CDR3 sequence (DNA): TGTGCCAGCAGTTTAACGACAGGGCAAGGTGAGCAGTTCTTC. Translating it yields CASSLTTGQGEQFF.

This clone has just a few counts. The chain recombines TRBV5-4 with TRBJ1-2; 8 nucleotides match TRBD1. Germline V gives CDR1 SGHNT, CDR2 YYREEE (reference sequence). After removal of 4 bases from V and 2 bases from J, the junction contained 7 bases not matched to a gene. CDR3 length: 15 residues. The CDR3 nucleotides read TGTGCCAGCAGCCCGGACAGGGATGTGAACTATGGCTACACCTTC. It yields the protein CASSPDRDVNYGYTF.

This clone appeared a few times. This chain joins TRBV28 and TRBJ1-5; D remains unclear. Germline CDR1 is MDHEN and CDR2 is SYDVKM. The CDR3 loop spans 16 amino acids. With 6 bases removed from V and 0 bases from J, the gap between germline ends came to 15 bases. The CDR3 nucleotides read TGTGCCAGCAGCCCCTCCGGGGTCTTTAGCAATCAGCCCCAGCATTTT. Translated: CASSPSGVFSNQPQHF.

The rearrangement uses TRBV7-3 and TRBJ1-1, with D unresolved. CDR1 and CDR2 from the germline V gene are SGHTA and FQGTGA. The CDR3 has 12 amino acids. The V end was cut by 6 bases, the J end by 0 bases, with 5 bases between. The DNA for the CDR3 is TGTGCCAGCAGGAAAATGAACACTGAAGCTTTCTTT. This gives the protein CASRKMNTEAFF.

This clone was detected many times. The CDR3 is CASSYQWGLGTEAFF. The CDR3 DNA reads TGTGCCAGCAGCTACCAGTGGGGGTTGGGCACTGAAGCTTTCTTT. The J gene is TRBJ1-1, the V gene TRBV7-2, with D possibly matching TRBD1 (5 bases). Germline V gene lookup returns CDR1 SGHTA and CDR2 FQGNSA. CDR3 length: 15 residues. V lost 4 bases and J 4 bases, leaving 16 bases between the germline ends.

The rearrangement joins TRBV28 to TRBJ1-1; D not resolved. The CDR3 sequence is 13 residues long. Germline V gene data show CDR1 as MDHEN and CDR2 as SYDVKM. The CDR3 DNA sequence: TGTGGGGTTACGTATAGTATTAGGGCTGAAGCTTTCTTT. Protein sequence: CGVTYSIRAEAFF.

This clone showed up just a few times. CDR3 region: CASSVGLAGGLGNEQFF. Here the CDR3 DNA reads TGTGCCAGCAGCGTAGGGCTAGCGGGAGGGCTAGGCAATGAGCAGTTCTTC. The chain carries TRBV9 and TRBJ2-1; 12 positions agree with TRBD2. The CDR3 totals 17 residues. Germline V gives CDR1 SGDLS, CDR2 YYNGEE. Trimming at V came to 0 bases and at J to 6 bases, leaving 7 bases not matched to a gene. Full variable domain (remainder filled in from reference TRBV9 and TRBJ2-1): DSGVTQTPKHLITATGQRVTLRCSPRSGDLSVYWYQQSLDQGLQFLIQYYNGEERAKGNILERFSAQQFPDLHSELNLSSLELGDSALYFCASSVGLAGGLGNEQFFGPGTRLTVL.

The V and J genes are TRBV2 and TRBJ2-1, with TRBD2 identical over 13 bases. Germline CDR1 and CDR2: SNHLY and FYNNEI. The junction had 3 bases not matched to a gene; V was cut back by 7 bases and J by 3 bases. CDR3 length equals 15 residues. CDR3 protein: CASTRLAGGYNEQFF. The CDR3 region has the DNA TGTGCCAGCACCCGACTAGCGGGAGGCTACAATGAGCAGTTCTTC.

This clone was seen a handful of times. The rearrangement links TRBV27 to TRBJ2-7; perhaps TRBD1 as D (5 bases). There are 13 residues in the CDR3. Deletions cut 3 bases from V and 3 bases from J, with 9 bases between. CDR1 and CDR2 (germline): MNHEY, SMNVEV (reference sequence). Here the CDR3 reads CASSFDRDYEQYF. DNA of the CDR3: TGTGCCAGCAGTTTTGACAGAGACTACGAGCAGTACTTC.

As for this clone: Other DNA sequences in the sample encode the same CDR3. V usage is TRBV28 and J usage is TRBJ1-5, with a weak D call TRBD1 (6 bases). This CDR3 has 13 amino acids. Germline loops: CDR1 MDHEN, CDR2 SYDVKM. Trimming cost V 7 bases and J 3 bases, with 10 bases left between them. The CDR3 sequence is CASTSGVNQPQHF. In nucleotides, the CDR3 is TGTGCCAGCACTTCAGGGGTCAATCAGCCCCAGCATTTT.

The V and J genes are TRBV11-2 and TRBJ2-3; maybe TRBD2 (6 bases). Looked up from germline, CDR1 is SGHAT and CDR2 is FQNNGV. Trimming stripped 1 base from V and 0 bases from J, with 11 bases between. The CDR3 is made up of 16 amino acids. This chain's CDR3 is CASSLGPGRSTDTQYF. The CDR3 nucleotides are TGTGCCAGCAGCTTAGGTCCGGGGAGGAGCACAGATACGCAGTATTTT.

This clone was counted ten times or more. This chain uses TRBV7-2 with TRBJ2-4; a weak D match, TRBD1 (6 bases). The germline gives CDR1 SGHTA, CDR2 FQGNSA. The CDR3 is 11 residues long. CDR3: CATGHETIQYF. The CDR3 region has the DNA TGTGCGACGGGACATGAAACCATTCAGTACTTC. Variable domain in full (rest from reference TRBV7-2 and TRBJ2-4): GAGVSQSPSNKVTEKGKDVELRCDPISGHTALYWYRQSLGQGLEFLIYFQGNSAPDKSGLPSDRFSAERTGGSVSTLTIQRTQQEDSAVYLCATGHETIQYFGAGTRLSVL.

The chain is built from TRBV28 and TRBJ2-1; D not resolved. The CDR3 consists of 14 residues. V was shortened by 6 bases and J by 6 bases, with 15 bases between the two germline ends. Germline assignment: CDR1 MDHEN and CDR2 SYDVKM. The CDR3 DNA reads as TGTGCCAGCAGCTTGTTCGGAGACTTCAATGAGCAGTTCTTC. Residues: CASSLFGDFNEQFF.